The clone carrying this TCR beta chain was counted between two and nine times. The trim removed 3 bases at V and 1 base at J, leaving 6 bases unmatched. CDR1 is SGHRS and CDR2 is YFSETQ in the germline V gene. CDR3 length equals 15 residues. TCR cDNA was made by 5'RACE template switching, adding a universal primer site and UMIs. TCRdb processed the 5' RACE reads anew with MiXCR; each CDR3 protein has one entry. This table has about 500,000 distinct CDR3 sequences, about a sixth appearing once. The data are from a study of T cells after yellow fever vaccination. This clonotype originated in a man between 18 and 29 years old who received the YFV17D yellow fever vaccine. Sequenced here: PBMCs, sampled less than 6 days after the first yellow fever vaccination. The chain carries TRBV5-1 and TRBJ1-1; 7 bases are shared with TRBD1. As DNA, the CDR3 is TGCGCCAGCAGCTCGACAGGGTTGGCGAACACTGAAGCTTTCTTT. Its protein is CASSSTGLANTEAFF. Together with reference TRBV5-1 and TRBJ1-1, the CDR3 gives the full variable domain: KAGVTQTPRYLIKTRGQQVTLSCSPISGHRSVSWYQQTPGQGLQFLFEYFSETQRNKGNFPGRFSGRQFSNSRSEMNVSTLELGDSALYLCASSSTGLANTEAFFGQGTRLTVV.